This T cell receptor beta chain was sequenced during a study of T cells after yellow fever vaccination. Trimming removed 1 base at V and 1 base at J, with 7 bases between. Per germline, CDR1 SGHVS and CDR2 FNYEAQ. The CDR3 runs to 15 residues. Each CDR3 protein gets one entry after TCRdb re-called the 5' RACE reads with MiXCR. The table records 250,000 to 300,000 distinct CDR3 sequences, over 10% of them present only once. This clonotype was counted only a few times. The TCR comes from a young man who received the YFV17D yellow fever vaccine. This specimen consisted of CD4+ T cells sorted from PBMCs, obtained 45 days after the yellow fever booster vaccination. The chain recombines TRBV7-6 with TRBJ2-2; D remains ambiguous. Here the CDR3 reads CASSLGVGNTGELFF. CDR3 nucleotides: TGTGCCAGCAGCTTAGGGGTCGGGAACACCGGGGAGCTGTTTTTT.